Listed below are T cell receptor beta chains from one sample, sequenced in a study of shared clonotypes between healthy human individuals. The table came from immunoSEQ multiplex PCR; TCRdb's copy has only in-frame clones and leaves some out. The table shows a few million clones, with over 85% occurring only once. Sequenced material: naive CD4+ T cells from PBMCs. Receptors were obtained from a young man in good health. Some clones in this sample may be carry-over from other donors' samples. CDR3s include the opening cysteine and the closing phenylalanine or tryptophan. A D gene is named only where the DNA matches it firmly. Rows give clone size only sometimes, using once, few, many, or a class for an expanded clone.

cdr3_length	d_call	clone_size	v_call	j_call	cdr3_aa	cdr3_nt
16	TRBD1	NA	TRBV6-1	TRBJ2-7	CASSESRGQGNYEQYF	TGTGCCAGCAGTGAAAGTAGGGGACAGGGAAACTACGAGCAGTACTTC
15	NA	NA	TRBV7-9	TRBJ2-7	CASSPTWGAGYEQYF	TGTGCCAGCAGCCCCACTTGGGGAGCGGGTTACGAGCAGTACTTC
15	NA	NA	TRBV13	TRBJ2-6	CASSQFASGANVLTF	TGTGCCAGCAGCCAATTTGCCTCTGGGGCCAACGTCCTGACTTTC
16	TRBD2	NA	TRBV29-1	TRBJ2-7	CSGLTLVTSGAYEQYF	TGCAGCGGACTAACCTTGGTGACTAGCGGGGCCTACGAGCAGTACTTC
15	NA	NA	TRBV6-5	TRBJ2-1	CASSYSGRDWDEQFF	TGTGCCAGCAGTTACTCAGGCAGGGACTGGGATGAGCAGTTCTTC
14	NA	NA	TRBV11-1	TRBJ1-2	CASSLADSSYGYTF	TGTGCCAGCAGCTTAGCCGACAGCAGCTATGGCTACACCTTC
14	NA	NA	TRBV7-9	TRBJ2-5	CASSLVDSQETQYF	TGTGCCAGCAGCTTGGTCGACAGTCAAGAGACCCAGTACTTC
15	NA	once	TRBV7-2	TRBJ2-3	CASSSRLILKDTQYF	TGTGCCAGCAGCTCCCGACTGATCCTTAAGGATACGCAGTATTTT
16	NA	NA	TRBV7-8	TRBJ1-3	CASSLGAGYSGNTIYF	TGTGCCAGCAGCTTAGGGGCGGGGTACTCTGGAAACACCATATATTTT
18	NA	NA	TRBV19	TRBJ1-3	CASSIIGTESFSGNTIYF	TGTGCCAGTAGTATAATCGGGACCGAATCCTTCTCTGGAAACACCATATATTTT
13	NA	NA	TRBV10-3	TRBJ1-1	CAISGVGNTEAFF	TGTGCCATTTCAGGGGTGGGGAACACTGAAGCTTTCTTT
15	NA	NA	TRBV28	TRBJ2-5	CASRMTGGPRETQYF	TGTGCCAGCAGGATGACCGGAGGGCCTCGGGAGACCCAGTACTTC
13	NA	NA	TRBV7-8	TRBJ2-5	CASSFGQGETQYF	TGTGCCAGCAGCTTTGGGCAGGGTGAGACCCAGTACTTC
14	TRBD1	NA	TRBV5-4	TRBJ2-7	CASSPGTGAYEQYF	TGTGCCAGCAGCCCCGGGACAGGGGCTTACGAGCAGTACTTC
15	TRBD2	NA	TRBV18	TRBJ2-1	CASSPPLAGSNEQFF	TGTGCCAGCTCACCACCGCTAGCGGGCTCCAATGAGCAGTTCTTC
15	NA	NA	TRBV5-1	TRBJ2-1	CASSLMGDSYNEQFF	TGCGCCAGCAGCTTGATGGGGGACTCCTACAATGAGCAGTTCTTC
17	NA	once	TRBV7-3	TRBJ2-1	CASSSLVADGSYNEQFF	TGTGCCAGCAGCTCCCTCGTGGCGGATGGCTCCTACAATGAGCAGTTCTTC
16	TRBD1	NA	TRBV5-4	TRBJ1-5	CASSWGGQFSNQPQHF	TGTGCCAGCAGCTGGGGGGGACAGTTCAGCAATCAGCCCCAGCATTTT
15	NA	NA	TRBV7-9	TRBJ1-2	CASSSFGGANYGYTF	TGTGCCAGCAGCTCCTTTGGAGGGGCTAACTATGGCTACACCTTC
14	NA	NA	TRBV28	TRBJ1-1	CASSFFPSSVRAFF	TGTGCCAGCAGTTTCTTTCCATCTTCAGTGCGGGCTTTCTTT
13	NA	NA	TRBV10-3	TRBJ2-5	CATTENLQETQYF	TGTGCCACCACAGAGAACCTCCAAGAGACCCAGTACTTC
15	TRBD1	NA	TRBV5-1	TRBJ2-7	CASSSGTGVSYEQYF	TGCGCCAGCAGCTCGGGGACAGGGGTATCCTACGAGCAGTACTTC
12	NA	NA	TRBV5-1	TRBJ2-1	CASRTGLNEQFF	TGCGCCAGCAGAACAGGACTCAATGAGCAGTTCTTC
13	NA	once	TRBV18	TRBJ2-3	CASSHSITDTQYF	TGTGCCAGCTCACACTCCATCACAGATACGCAGTATTTT
15	NA	NA	TRBV9	TRBJ1-2	CASSSVREIDYGYTF	TGTGCCAGCAGCTCCGTCCGGGAGATCGACTATGGCTACACCTTC
13	NA	NA	TRBV29-1	TRBJ1-1	CSALGQPNTEAFF	TGCAGCGCCCTAGGACAGCCGAACACTGAAGCTTTCTTT
15	NA	once	TRBV5-4	TRBJ1-2	CASSSNQQGYYGYTF	TGTGCCAGCAGCTCGAACCAACAGGGTTACTATGGCTACACCTTC
15	TRBD1	NA	TRBV6-6	TRBJ1-1	CASSYPTGGYTEAFF	TGTGCCAGCAGTTACCCGACAGGGGGGTACACTGAAGCTTTCTTT
14	TRBD1	few	TRBV18	TRBJ1-1	CASSSWTGNTEAFF	TGTGCCAGCTCATCCTGGACAGGGAACACTGAAGCTTTCTTT
15	TRBD2	NA	TRBV18	TRBJ2-5	CASSLGTSGKETQYF	TGTGCCAGCTCACTAGGGACTAGCGGGAAGGAGACCCAGTACTTC
12	NA	NA	TRBV6-5	TRBJ1-2	CASSKLGYGYTF	TGTGCCAGCAGTAAATTAGGATATGGCTACACCTTC
14	TRBD1	NA	TRBV6-6	TRBJ2-7	CASTISGQSYEQYF	TGTGCCAGCACCATATCGGGACAGTCCTACGAGCAGTACTTC
11	NA	NA	TRBV20-1	TRBJ2-3	CSARRQGTQYF	TGCAGTGCTAGAAGGCAGGGGACGCAGTATTTT
14	NA	NA	TRBV15	TRBJ2-7	CATSRVAGSYEQYF	TGTGCCACCAGCAGAGTGGCAGGATCCTACGAGCAGTACTTC
19	TRBD1	NA	TRBV19	TRBJ1-5	CASSVTGTGYNWRGWPQHF	TGTGCCAGTAGTGTCACCGGGACAGGGTATAATTGGCGGGGTTGGCCCCAGCATTTT
14	NA	NA	TRBV9	TRBJ2-1	CASSQQGSYNEQFF	TGTGCCAGCAGCCAACAGGGCTCCTACAATGAGCAGTTCTTC
14	TRBD1	NA	TRBV7-3	TRBJ2-1	CASSLLPDRVGQFF	TGTGCCAGCAGCTTACTGCCAGACAGGGTTGGGCAGTTCTTC
15	NA	NA	TRBV11-2	TRBJ2-5	CASSLRRGPQETQYF	TGTGCCAGCAGCTTACGCAGGGGCCCACAAGAGACCCAGTACTTC
17	TRBD1	NA	TRBV10-3	TRBJ1-5	CAISEGQGVRSNQPQHF	TGTGCCATCAGTGAAGGACAGGGGGTCAGGAGCAATCAGCCCCAGCATTTT
13	NA	NA	TRBV6-1	TRBJ2-7	CASSEALAPEQYF	TGTGCCAGCAGTGAAGCGCTCGCACCCGAGCAGTACTTC
15	TRBD2	NA	TRBV28	TRBJ2-1	CASSRGLAGDNEQFF	TGTGCCAGCAGTAGAGGACTAGCGGGAGACAATGAGCAGTTCTTC
14	NA	NA	TRBV5-1	TRBJ1-1	CASSFGVPNTEAFF	TGCGCCAGCAGCTTCGGGGTGCCGAACACTGAAGCTTTCTTT
14	TRBD2	NA	TRBV7-3	TRBJ2-1	CASSPTSGDNEQFF	TGTGCCAGCAGCCCGACTAGCGGTGACAATGAGCAGTTCTTC
13	NA	NA	TRBV6-7	TRBJ2-3	CASSLSSTDTQYF	TGTGCCAGCAGTCTCTCTAGCACAGATACGCAGTATTTT
15	TRBD2	NA	TRBV28	TRBJ2-7	CASSQVRGGRGEQYF	TGTGCCAGCAGTCAAGTTCGGGGGGGCCGAGGCGAGCAGTACTTC
12	NA	NA	TRBV7-9	TRBJ2-3	CASSLNVGTQYF	TGTGCCAGCAGCCTCAATGTGGGTACGCAGTATTTT